A selection of T cell receptor beta chains follows, all from one sample in a study of Graves' ophthalmopathy and Graves' hyperthyroidism. Via MiXCR, TCRdb re-called the multiplex PCR reads, giving one row per CDR3 protein. The data hold fewer than 350,000 distinct CDR3 sequences, with about a sixth observed a single time. Material: peripheral blood. The receptors were sampled from an adult man with Graves' ophthalmopathy. Both conserved end residues are part of each CDR3. D genes are given only for firm matches. Clone size is given for some rows only: seen once, a few or many times, or a class if the clone is expanded.

j_gene	abundance	d_gene	v_gene	CDR3aa	CDR3nt
TRBJ1-5	many	NA	TRBV7-2	CASSARVNQPQHF	TGTGCCAGCAGCGCCCGGGTTAATCAGCCCCAGCATTTT
TRBJ2-7	many	TRBD2	TRBV20-1	CSAMREGRSYEQYF	TGCAGTGCTATGCGGGAGGGCCGATCCTACGAGCAGTACTTC
TRBJ2-7	many	NA	TRBV3-1	CASSQEAGRPYEQYF	TGTGCCAGCAGCCAAGAGGCGGGACGACCCTACGAGCAGTACTTC
TRBJ2-7	many	NA	TRBV6-1	CASSGDIGYEQYF	TGTGCCAGCAGTGGAGACATCGGTTACGAGCAGTACTTC
TRBJ2-7	many	NA	TRBV2	CASSADLLGGEQYF	TGTGCCAGCAGTGCAGACTTACTAGGAGGCGAGCAGTACTTC
TRBJ1-5	many	NA	TRBV19	CASSIGSQPQHF	TGTGCCAGTAGTATTGGTTCCCAGCCCCAGCATTTT
TRBJ2-2	NA	TRBD2	TRBV2	CASSYKASGSWNTGELFF	TGTGCCAGCAGTTATAAGGCTAGCGGGAGTTGGAACACCGGGGAGCTGTTTTTT
TRBJ1-1	many	NA	TRBV5-6	CASNTGNTEAFF	TGTGCCAGCAACACAGGGAACACTGAAGCTTTCTTT
TRBJ2-5	many	TRBD2	TRBV29-1	CSVGVSGASQETQYF	TGCAGCGTTGGAGTTAGCGGGGCGTCCCAAGAGACCCAGTACTTC
TRBJ2-5	few	TRBD1	TRBV11-3	CASSFRGQGQETQYF	TGTGCCAGCAGCTTTCGGGGACAGGGACAAGAGACTCAGTACTTC
TRBJ2-5	many	TRBD2	TRBV20-1	CSAGSLGGYQETQYF	TGCAGTGCTGGATCGCTCGGGGGGTACCAAGAGACCCAGTACTTC
TRBJ2-7	many	TRBD1	TRBV7-2	CASSSDRVRQYF	TGTGCCAGCAGCTCGGACAGGGTTCGGCAGTACTTC
TRBJ2-7	many	NA	TRBV20-1	CSASEVAGQGYEQYF	TGCAGTGCTAGTGAGGTGGCGGGGCAAGGATACGAGCAGTACTTC
TRBJ2-5	many	NA	TRBV6-1	CASTGAQETQYF	TGTGCCAGCACAGGGGCCCAAGAGACCCAGTACTTC
TRBJ2-2	many	TRBD2	TRBV12-3/TRBV12-4	CASNLSGGAITGELFF	TGTGCCAGCAACCTTAGCGGGGGGGCGATTACCGGGGAGCTGTTTTTT
TRBJ2-5	many	NA	TRBV3-1	CASSQESTGQETQYF	TGTGCCAGCAGCCAAGAATCTACAGGGCAAGAGACCCAGTACTTC
TRBJ1-1	many	TRBD1	TRBV6-1	CASSRTGTGKGAFF	TGTGCCAGCAGTCGGACCGGGACAGGGAAGGGAGCTTTCTTT
TRBJ2-5	many	TRBD1	TRBV6-5	CASRVRDRNFFGETQYF	TGTGCCAGCAGGGTCCGGGACAGGAATTTTTTCGGGGAGACCCAGTACTTC
TRBJ1-1	many	NA	TRBV4-2	CASSHPGPGTTEAFF	TGTGCCAGCAGCCACCCTGGCCCGGGGACCACTGAAGCTTTCTTT
TRBJ2-5	NA	NA	TRBV20-1	CSARDNEQKQETQYF	TGCAGTGCTAGAGATAATGAACAGAAACAAGAGACCCAGTACTTC
TRBJ2-5	NA	TRBD1	TRBV11-2	CASSSKTGTGSSGTQYF	TGTGCCAGCAGCTCAAAGACCGGGACAGGTTCTTCGGGGACCCAGTACTTC
TRBJ2-6	many	NA	TRBV2	CAAGSSGANVLTF	TGTGCCGCGGGTAGCTCTGGGGCCAACGTCCTGACTTTC
TRBJ1-1	NA	NA	TRBV3-1	CASSTTGTQNTEAFF	TGTGCCAGCAGCACAACCGGGACACAGAACACTGAAGCTTTCTTT
TRBJ1-3	many	NA	TRBV12-3/TRBV12-4	CASSLDPQTGNTIYF	TGTGCCAGCAGTTTAGATCCGCAGACTGGAAACACCATATATTTT
TRBJ1-1	NA	NA	TRBV25-1	CASSEGGVRTEAFF	TGTGCCAGCAGTGAGGGGGGGGTGAGGACTGAAGCTTTCTTT
TRBJ1-5	many	TRBD1	TRBV15	CATSTLGQGRNQPQHF	TGTGCCACCAGCACCCTGGGACAGGGGAGGAATCAGCCCCAGCATTTT
TRBJ2-7	many	NA	TRBV5-1	CASSDRQGGSYEQYF	TGCGCCAGCAGCGACAGACAGGGAGGCTCCTACGAGCAGTACTTC
TRBJ1-5	many	TRBD1	TRBV11-2	CASRLGVGQGFDQPQHF	TGTGCCAGCAGATTAGGGGTGGGACAGGGGTTCGATCAGCCCCAGCATTTT
TRBJ2-7	many	NA	TRBV6-2/TRBV6-3	CASSQMSYEQYF	TGTGCCAGCAGTCAAATGTCCTACGAGCAGTACTTC
TRBJ1-1	NA	NA	TRBV12-3/TRBV12-4	CASSFPHGGRPEAFF	TGTGCCAGCAGTTTCCCCCATGGTGGACGACCAGAAGCTTTCTTT
TRBJ2-7	NA	NA	TRBV6-1	CASSEVTQGREQYF	TGTGCCAGCAGTGAAGTTACACAGGGACGCGAGCAGTACTTC
TRBJ1-2	many	TRBD1	TRBV6-2/TRBV6-3	CASAEDRDGYTF	TGTGCCAGTGCGGAGGACAGGGATGGCTACACCTTC
TRBJ2-5	many	TRBD2	TRBV6-5	CASKAGGYQETQYF	TGTGCCAGCAAGGCGGGAGGATATCAAGAGACCCAGTACTTC
TRBJ2-7	many	TRBD1	TRBV12-3/TRBV12-4	CASSPIGQGNYEQYF	TGTGCCAGCAGCCCAATAGGACAGGGTAATTACGAGCAGTACTTC
TRBJ1-1	NA	TRBD1	TRBV6-2/TRBV6-3	CASSFGTGSPPYTEAFF	TGTGCCAGCAGTTTTGGGACAGGGAGTCCCCCTTACACTGAAGCTTTCTTT
TRBJ2-5	NA	TRBD2	TRBV12-3/TRBV12-4	CASSHGLEETQYF	TGTGCCAGCAGCCACGGACTAGAAGAGACCCAGTACTTC
TRBJ1-2	NA	NA	TRBV7-9	CASSLDRAVDYGYTF	TGTGCCAGCAGCTTAGACAGGGCGGTGGACTATGGCTACACCTTC
TRBJ1-2	NA	NA	TRBV28	CASSRPPASNYGYIF	TGTGCCAGCAGTCGACCACCGGCGTCTAACTATGGCTACATCTTC
TRBJ1-1	many	NA	TRBV12-3/TRBV12-4	CASTRGGMDTEAFF	TGTGCCAGCACCCGAGGGGGGATGGACACTGAAGCTTTCTTT
TRBJ2-7	many	TRBD1	TRBV6-5	CATLQGDSYEQYF	TGTGCCACGTTACAGGGGGACTCCTACGAGCAGTACTTC
TRBJ1-5	many	TRBD1	TRBV7-9	CASSGDRGRDQPQHF	TGTGCCAGCAGCGGGGACAGGGGAAGGGATCAGCCCCAGCATTTT
TRBJ2-5	many	TRBD2	TRBV20-1	CSARDLGSGGALETQYF	TGCAGTGCTAGAGATCTCGGGAGCGGGGGGGCCTTGGAGACCCAGTACTTC
TRBJ1-5	many	TRBD1	TRBV7-6	CASSLSTGANQPQHF	TGTGCCAGCAGCTTAAGCACAGGGGCCAATCAGCCCCAGCATTTT
TRBJ1-2	NA	NA	TRBV28	CASSLGLLGGHGYTF	TGTGCCAGCAGTTTGGGCCTGTTGGGGGGCCATGGCTACACCTTC
TRBJ2-7	many	NA	TRBV4-2	CASSQENFSEEQYF	TGTGCCAGCAGCCAAGAGAACTTTTCGGAAGAGCAGTACTTC
TRBJ2-7	many	NA	TRBV20-1	CSARTNYEQYF	TGCAGTGCTAGGACTAACTACGAGCAGTACTTC
TRBJ2-7	many	NA	TRBV28	CASSLMSGQNAYEQYF	TGTGCCAGCAGTTTAATGTCGGGACAAAACGCCTACGAGCAGTACTTC
TRBJ1-2	NA	NA	TRBV28	CAISVLDYGYTF	TGTGCCATTTCCGTCTTGGACTATGGCTACACCTTC